This T cell receptor beta chain was captured by sequencing in a study of cytomegalovirus exposure and HLA in healthy donors. Study-level findings and limits: The majority of CMV-associated TCR beta chains were reported as apparently HLA-restricted in a later analysis.

The CDR3 totals 15 residues. CDR1 SGHRS and CDR2 YFSETQ come from the germline V gene. V lost 2 bases and J 5 bases, leaving 16 bases between the germline ends. Note on this clone: The antigen is unknown.

The primer mix had 60 Vbeta and 13 Jbeta primers. Assay: immunoSEQ multiplex PCR; the TCRdb copy retains only in-frame clones and omits some. The sample carries 170,000 or so clones, more than 60% recorded once. This clonotype originated in a woman aged 60-70 years in good health and CMV-seropositive. Sequencing input: PBMCs. The rearrangement uses TRBV5-1 and TRBJ2-5; D possibly corresponds to TRBD1 (8 bases). The CDR3 DNA sequence: TGCGCCAGCAGCTTACAGGACAGGGAGGGCGAGACCCAGTACTTC. Protein: CASSLQDREGETQYF.